This T cell receptor beta chain emerged from a study of T cells in Graves' hyperthyroidism and ophthalmopathy. Findings and caveats of the study: Blood held most thyroid clonotypes expanded above 0.001 frequency. Median prediction lead before ophthalmopathy onset was roughly 6 months with the model. Ophthalmopathy was distinguished from stable hyperthyroidism by 13 V-J signatures.

This clonotype was observed at least ten times. Its antigen remains unknown. V was clipped by 2 bases and J by 5 bases, with 7 bases between them. The CDR3 is made up of 13 amino acids. Researchers took RNA transcripts and amplified the TCR beta CDR3 regions from them. First-round RT-PCR of the TCR CDR3 relied on the HTBI primer set. A single record per CDR3 protein comes from TCRdb applying MiXCR to the multiplex PCR reads. The data contain about 300,000 distinct CDR3 sequences, less than 20% of them singletons. Specimen: blood. The genes are TRBV12-3 or TRBV12-4 and TRBJ2-1; D not resolved. The TCR comes from a man aged 50-60 years with Graves' ophthalmopathy. Here the CDR3 DNA reads TGTGCCAGCAGTTTATCCACGAACAATGAGCAGTTCTTC. This encodes CASSLSTNNEQFF.